This paragraph covers one T cell receptor (beta chain) sequence. Under the authors' procedure: Researchers report that nucleated cell counts were estimated from reference gene primer amplification. Assay used: immunoSEQ multiplex PCR; TCRdb lists only in-frame clones, some missing. V, J and clone size are taken as reported in that table, and D and trimming were inferred from the DNA itself. The repertoire includes about 90,000 clones, about 84% of them detected once, and about 23% sits in the top ten. This sample was included in a study of blood T cell repertoires in COVID-19. Study in general: Some COVID-19 samples were acute and others convalescent; all came from the United States, Italy and Spain. Sources were T cells, B-cell-depleted T cells, or PBMCs; the material itself was cDNA or gDNA.

The sequenced sample was peripheral blood. This TCR was recovered from an elderly man with active or convalescent COVID-19.

CDR3 sequence (DNA): TGTGCCAGCCAACCTGCTCGGACAGCGCCTAAAGAGACCCAGTACTTC. Its protein is CASQPARTAPKETQYF. The chain recombines TRBV27 with TRBJ2-5; possible D gene TRBD1, 6 bases. Germline CDR1 reads MNHEY; CDR2 reads SMNVEV (reference sequence). This CDR3 is built from 16 residues. The V gene lost 8 bases and the J gene lost 3 bases, with 22 bases spanning the gap.